This TCR beta chain comes out of a study of control samples from healthy donors and cancer patients. The ends lost 11 bases at V and 9 bases at J; junction bases unmatched: 10. Germline V CDR1 and CDR2: LNHDA, SQIVND (reference sequence). This CDR3 contains 13 residues. Repertoires were generated with immunoSEQ multiplex PCR, while TCRdb's copy carries only in-frame clones and drops some. Counted here are under 150,000 clones, approximately 95% occurring once; the ten biggest clones make up about 3.5%. This TCR was sampled from a man aged 25 to 45 in good health. This chain joins TRBV19 and TRBJ1-6, with 7 bases lining up with TRBD1. The sequenced sample consisted of blood. This CDR3 reads CAGSTGVGSPLHF. The CDR3 region has the DNA TGTGCCGGGTCTACAGGGGTGGGTTCACCCCTCCACTTT.